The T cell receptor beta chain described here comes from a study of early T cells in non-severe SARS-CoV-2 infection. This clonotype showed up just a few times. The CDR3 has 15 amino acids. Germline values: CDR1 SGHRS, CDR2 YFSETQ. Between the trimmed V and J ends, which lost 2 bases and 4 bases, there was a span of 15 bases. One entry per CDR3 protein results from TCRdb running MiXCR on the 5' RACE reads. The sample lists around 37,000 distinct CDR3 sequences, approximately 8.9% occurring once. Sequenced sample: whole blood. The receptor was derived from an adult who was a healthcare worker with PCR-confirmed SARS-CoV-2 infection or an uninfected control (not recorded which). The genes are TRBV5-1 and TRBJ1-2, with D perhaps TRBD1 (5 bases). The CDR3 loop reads CASSFNRNSGYGYTF. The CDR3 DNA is TGCGCCAGCAGCTTTAACAGGAACTCCGGCTATGGCTACACCTTC.